A single sample gave rise to the 4 T cell receptor beta chains below, sequenced in a study of pediatric ulcerative colitis. Assay: immunoSEQ multiplex PCR; the TCRdb copy retains only in-frame clones and omits some. Found here are 40,000 to 60,000 clones, around 81% of them singletons; the top ten hold around 3.5%. One to two pinch biopsies were taken from the rectum during colonoscopy. Sequencing input: gut tissue. All receptors come from a girl aged 10 to 17 with moderate ulcerative colitis.

The chain uses TRBV5-1 and TRBJ2-5, with D tentatively TRBD1 or TRBD2 (5 bases each). The closer fit of TRBJ2-7 to the DNA end suggests the J call may be wrong. Looked up from germline, CDR1 is SGHRS and CDR2 is YFSETQ. The CDR3 has 15 residues. CDR3 sequence reads: CASSLTGTDVYEQYF. CDR3 sequence (DNA): TGCGCCAGCAGCTTGACCGGGACGGACGTTTACGAGCAGTACTTC.

The chain couples TRBV6-4 to TRBJ1-5; TRBD1 agrees at 7 bases. V gave up 7 bases and J gave up 9 bases; unmatched junction bases: 15. This CDR3 contains 15 residues. Germline V gene sequence: CDR1 MRHNA, CDR2 SNTAGT. This CDR3 reads CASIWYGTAYLPQHF. The CDR3 region has the DNA TGTGCCAGCATATGGTACGGGACAGCCTACCTGCCCCAGCATTTT.

The chain uses TRBV15 and TRBJ2-7; D call uncertain. The V gene's germline CDR1 is LNHNV and CDR2 YYDKDF (reference sequence). The CDR3 has 16 residues. Trimming took 1 base from V and 0 from J, leaving 13 bases between them. CDR3 nucleotides: TGTGCCACCAGCAGAGGTGTGGACCCTATCTCCTACGAGCAGTACTTC. Its protein product is CATSRGVDPISYEQYF.

The chain is built from TRBV27 and TRBJ2-3; D not resolved. The CDR3 has 15 residues. Germline lookup yields CDR1 MNHEY and CDR2 SMNVEV (reference sequence). The V gene lost 0 bases and the J gene lost 6 bases, with 13 bases spanning the gap. CDR3 bases: TGTGCCAGCAGTTTATCTGGGCTCCTGGGGGATACGCAGTATTTT. Protein product: CASSLSGLLGDTQYF.